The 18 T cell receptor beta chains below come from one sample, sequenced in a study of T cell responses to AZD1222 COVID-19 vaccine. TCRdb keeps only in-frame clones here, not all; method: immunoSEQ multiplex PCR. The profile covers more than 100,000 clones, with around 92% appearing a single time and around 1.9% taken by the ten largest. The sequencing used peripheral blood, collected 28 days after the second AZD1222 dose. The receptors come from an adult who received the AZD1222 COVID-19 vaccine.

CDR3 nucleotide sequence: TGTGCCAGCAGCTTGGCGCTAGACAGGGGTTCAGAAGCTTTCTTT. Its protein product is CASSLALDRGSEAFF. This sequence joins TRBV5-6 and TRBJ1-1, with TRBD1 matching over 8 bases. The trim removed 0 bases at V and 8 bases at J, leaving 9 bases unmatched. CDR1 and CDR2 from the germline V gene are SGHDT and YYEEEE. The CDR3 runs to 15 residues.

This CDR3 reads CASDQRAASSYEQYF. CDR3 in DNA: TGTGCCAGCGACCAGAGGGCCGCTAGCTCCTACGAGCAGTACTTC. This rearrangement joins TRBV21-1 to TRBJ2-7; whether TRBD2, the table's D call, matches the DNA was not checked. TRBV21-1 is a pseudogene segment. The CDR3 loop spans 15 amino acids.

Only a few counts were recorded for this clone. The chain joins TRBV18 to TRBJ2-7; TRBD2 agrees at 9 bases. Germline values: CDR1 KGHSH, CDR2 LQKENI. The CDR3 has 16 residues. V was clipped by 2 bases and J by 2 bases; unmatched bases: 7. CDR3 loop: CASSPALAGSPYEQYF. The CDR3 DNA follows: TGTGCCAGCTCACCAGCCCTAGCGGGAAGTCCCTACGAGCAGTACTTC.

The rearrangement links TRBV6-1 to TRBJ1-1; TRBD1 agrees at 9 bases. V shed 3 bases and J 3 bases; nucleotides not matched to a gene: 8. Germline V lookup: CDR1 MNHNS, CDR2 SASEGT. The CDR3 has 16 residues. CDR3 protein: CASSDRDRVRDTEAFF. CDR3 nucleotide sequence: TGTGCCAGCAGTGACCGGGACAGGGTCAGGGACACTGAAGCTTTCTTT.

This chain connects TRBV7-2 to TRBJ1-1; D is ambiguous. Per germline, CDR1 SGHTA and CDR2 FQGNSA. V lost 1 base and J 6 bases, leaving 3 bases between the germline ends. The length of the CDR3 is 11 residues. The CDR3 sequence: CASSLVSEAFF. The CDR3 bases are TGTGCCAGCAGCTTAGTGTCTGAAGCTTTCTTT. The full variable domain, its missing parts supplied by reference TRBV7-2 and TRBJ1-1, is GAGVSQSPSNKVTEKGKDVELRCDPISGHTALYWYRQSLGQGLEFLIYFQGNSAPDKSGLPSDRFSAERTGGSVSTLTIQRTQQEDSAVYLCASSLVSEAFFGQGTRLTVV.

This sequence joins TRBV5-4 and TRBJ2-7; D possibly matches TRBD1 or TRBD2 (6 bases each). Germline CDR1 SGHNT, CDR2 YYREEE (reference sequence). CDR3 length: 16 amino acids. V lost 0 bases to trimming and J lost 6 bases, with 19 bases between them. CDR3 sequence (DNA): TGTGCCAGCAGCTTGGGCGGACAGACTAGATTAGGCGAGCAGTACGTC. Its translation is CASSLGGQTRLGEQYV.

V and J are TRBV10-1 and TRBJ2-4; weak D call: TRBD2 (6 bases). This CDR3 contains 13 residues. The V end was cut by 3 bases, the J end by 12 bases, with 15 bases between. Germline V gene data show CDR1 as WNHNN and CDR2 as SYGVQD (reference sequence). The CDR3 is CASSDSGGGTQYF. In DNA form, the CDR3 reads TGCGCCAGCAGTGATTCCGGAGGAGGGACTCAGTACTTC.

The V call is TRBV7-2, the J call TRBJ2-1; the match to TRBD2 covers 7 bases. The CDR3 is 14 amino acids. Germline V lookup: CDR1 SGHTA, CDR2 FQGNSA. J gave up 6 bases and V 4 bases, and 6 bases lay outside the gene matches. The DNA of the CDR3 is TGTGCCAGCAGCTCCCGGACTAGTAGCAATGAGCAGTTCTTC. Its translation: CASSSRTSSNEQFF.

This clone was detected only once. V is TRBV10-3 and J is TRBJ2-2; TRBD1 aligns across 7 bases. Losses at the gene ends were 3 bases for V and 7 bases for J; bases not matched to a gene: 5. CDR3 size: 14 residues. Germline V lookup: CDR1 ENHRY, CDR2 SYGVKD. The CDR3 region is CAISERGLDGELFF. As DNA, the CDR3 is TGTGCCATCAGTGAAAGGGGGCTGGACGGGGAGCTGTTTTTT.

In this sample, this clone turned up once. The rearrangement links TRBV19 to TRBJ1-2, with D possibly being TRBD1 (5 bases). The CDR3 is 16 residues long. The V end lost 4 bases, the J end lost 0 bases, and 15 bases lay between the germline ends. Germline assignment: CDR1 LNHDA and CDR2 SQIVND (reference sequence). The chain's CDR3 is CASSRGADASNYGYTF. The CDR3 DNA is TGTGCCAGTAGTAGAGGGGCGGATGCCTCTAACTATGGCTACACCTTC.

V gene TRBV19 combines with J gene TRBJ1-2; D call uncertain. This CDR3 is 14 amino acids long. The ends were cut back, 6 bases at V and 1 base at J, with 12 bases in the middle. Germline assignment: CDR1 LNHDA and CDR2 SQIVND (reference sequence). This chain's CDR3 is CASRRDKVNYGYTF. The CDR3 coding sequence is TGTGCCAGTAGGCGCGACAAAGTTAACTATGGCTACACCTTC.

This chain uses TRBV7-2 with TRBJ2-5; 7 bases agree with TRBD2. J gave up 5 bases and V 0 bases, and 12 bases lay outside the gene matches. Germline V gives CDR1 SGHTA, CDR2 FQGNSA. This CDR3 region has 17 residues. In nucleotides, the CDR3 is TGTGCCAGCAGCTTAGCTTCGTGGGAGGGTTATTCGGAGACCCAGTACTTC. Amino acids: CASSLASWEGYSETQYF. Filled out from reference TRBV7-2 and TRBJ2-5, the complete variable domain reads GAGVSQSPSNKVTEKGKDVELRCDPISGHTALYWYRQSLGQGLEFLIYFQGNSAPDKSGLPSDRFSAERTGGSVSTLTIQRTQQEDSAVYLCASSLASWEGYSETQYFGPGTRLLVL.

The chain employs TRBV6-4 and TRBJ2-3, with D possibly TRBD1 on 6 matching bases. The CDR3 extends over 13 amino acids. The V end was cut by 3 bases, the J end by 4 bases, with 8 bases between. Looked up from germline, CDR1 is MRHNA and CDR2 is SNTAGT. CDR3 sequence reads: CASSEQGSDTQYF. The CDR3 region has the DNA TGTGCCAGCAGTGAACAGGGCTCAGATACGCAGTATTTT.

This clone has just one count. This sequence joins TRBV9 and TRBJ1-3; 9 bases map to TRBD1. The junction had 3 bases not matched to a gene; V was cut back by 0 bases and J by 2 bases. The CDR3 is 16 amino acids. CDR1 and CDR2 (germline): SGDLS, YYNGEE. Here the CDR3 DNA reads TGTGCCAGCAGCGTAGGTTGGACAGGGGCTGGAAACACCATATATTTT. Translated, it gives CASSVGWTGAGNTIYF.

The chain employs TRBV18 and TRBJ2-7; D gene ambiguous. With 2 bases removed from V and 6 bases from J, the gap between germline ends came to 11 bases. This CDR3 spans 13 amino acids. Germline-derived CDR1 and CDR2 are KGHSH and LQKENI. The CDR3 loop is CASSPDAIAEQYV. The CDR3 nucleotides are TGTGCCAGCTCACCAGACGCTATAGCCGAGCAGTACGTC.

This clone showed up just once. The rearrangement joins TRBV4-1 to TRBJ1-3; 7 bases are a match to TRBD1. Trimming at V came to 1 base and at J to 6 bases, leaving 9 bases not matched to a gene. This CDR3 has 16 residues. From germline, CDR1 is MGHRA and CDR2 YSYEKL. The DNA for the CDR3 is TGCGCCAGCAGCCAAGGGTCAACAGGGGCTGAAAACACCATATATTTT. It codes for CASSQGSTGAENTIYF.

V usage is TRBV4-3 and J usage is TRBJ1-5; D ambiguous. Looked up from germline, CDR1 is LGHNA and CDR2 is YSLEER. CDR3 length: 16 residues. Trimming stripped 0 bases from V and 7 bases from J, with 16 bases between. In DNA, the CDR3 is TGCGCCAGCAGCCAAGATAGGACGGGTTTCGGGCAGCCCCAGCATTTT. Residues: CASSQDRTGFGQPQHF.

This chain links TRBV6-5 with TRBJ2-7; D perhaps matches TRBD1 (6 bases). The V end was cut by 2 bases, the J end by 7 bases, with 12 bases between. This CDR3 has 13 amino acids. Looked up from germline, CDR1 is MNHEY and CDR2 is SVGAGI. This chain's CDR3 is CASSYTNREEQYF. CDR3 DNA: TGTGCCAGCAGTTACACCAACAGGGAGGAGCAGTACTTC.